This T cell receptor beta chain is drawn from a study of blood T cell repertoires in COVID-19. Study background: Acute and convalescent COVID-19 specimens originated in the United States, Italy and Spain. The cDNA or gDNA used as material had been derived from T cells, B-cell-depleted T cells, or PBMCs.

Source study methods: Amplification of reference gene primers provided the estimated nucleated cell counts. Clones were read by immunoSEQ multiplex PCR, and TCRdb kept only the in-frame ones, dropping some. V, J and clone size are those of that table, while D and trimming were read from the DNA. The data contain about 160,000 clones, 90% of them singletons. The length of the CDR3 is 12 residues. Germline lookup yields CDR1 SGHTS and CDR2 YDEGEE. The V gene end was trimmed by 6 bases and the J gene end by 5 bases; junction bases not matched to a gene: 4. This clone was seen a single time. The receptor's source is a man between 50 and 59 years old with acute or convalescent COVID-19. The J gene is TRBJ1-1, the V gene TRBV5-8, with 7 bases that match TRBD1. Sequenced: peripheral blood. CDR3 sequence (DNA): TGTGCCAGCACCCAACAGGGGACTGAAGCTTTCTTT. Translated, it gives CASTQQGTEAFF.